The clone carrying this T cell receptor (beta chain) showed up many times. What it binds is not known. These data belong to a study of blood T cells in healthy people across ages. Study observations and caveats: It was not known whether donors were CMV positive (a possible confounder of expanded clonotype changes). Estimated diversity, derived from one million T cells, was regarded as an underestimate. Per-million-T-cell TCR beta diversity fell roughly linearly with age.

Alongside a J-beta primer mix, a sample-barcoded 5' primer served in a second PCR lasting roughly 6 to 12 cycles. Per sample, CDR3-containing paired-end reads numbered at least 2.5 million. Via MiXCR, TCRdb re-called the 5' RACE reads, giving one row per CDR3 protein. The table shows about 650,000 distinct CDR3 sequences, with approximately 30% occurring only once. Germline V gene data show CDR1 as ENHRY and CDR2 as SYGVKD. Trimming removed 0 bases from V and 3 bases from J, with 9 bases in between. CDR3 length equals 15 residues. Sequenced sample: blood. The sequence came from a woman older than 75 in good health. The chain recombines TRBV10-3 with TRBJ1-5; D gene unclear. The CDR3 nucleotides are TGTGCCATCAGTGAGTCGAACGGAGACAATCAGCCCCAGCATTTT. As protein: CAISESNGDNQPQHF.